The entry that follows covers one T cell receptor beta chain sequence. In the original analysis: Nucleated cell number was recorded as an estimate derived from reference gene primer amplification. TCRdb keeps only in-frame clones here, not all; method: immunoSEQ multiplex PCR. The DNA gave D and trimming, while V, J and clone size come from that table. The sample holds about 280,000 clones, around 89% seen once. This record comes from a study of blood T cell repertoires in COVID-19. Study overall: Specimens from acute and convalescent COVID-19 originated in the United States, Italy and Spain.

Membership in each cohort depended on participant-reported clinical history. The germline CDR1 and CDR2 sequences are SGHAT and FQNNGV. Trimming took 1 base from V and 0 from J, leaving 15 bases between them. CDR3 length: 17 amino acids. V usage is TRBV11-2 and J usage is TRBJ1-1; D is unclear. What was sequenced was PBMCs or T cells enriched from blood (not recorded which). This clonotype was obtained from a woman aged 18-35 years with acute COVID-19. The CDR3 DNA reads as TGTGCCAGCAGCTTAGTTCCAGGACCAGCGGTGAACACTGAAGCTTTCTTT. It codes for CASSLVPGPAVNTEAFF.